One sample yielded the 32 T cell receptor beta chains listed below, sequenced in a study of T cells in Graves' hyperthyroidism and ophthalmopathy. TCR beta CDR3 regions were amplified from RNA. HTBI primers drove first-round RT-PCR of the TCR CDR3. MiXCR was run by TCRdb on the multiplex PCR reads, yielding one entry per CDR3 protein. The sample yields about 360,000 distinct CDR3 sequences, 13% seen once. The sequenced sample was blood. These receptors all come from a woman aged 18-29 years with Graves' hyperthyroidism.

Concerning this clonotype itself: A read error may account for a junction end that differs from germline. CDR3 amino acids: CASTRDSSYNSPPHF. CDR3 nucleotides: TGCGCCAGCACCCGGGACAGCTCCTATAATTCACCCCCCCACTTT. The V call is TRBV5-1, the J call TRBJ1-6; 7 bases agree with TRBD1. Germline V lookup: CDR1 SGHRS, CDR2 YFSETQ. The CDR3 loop spans 15 amino acids.

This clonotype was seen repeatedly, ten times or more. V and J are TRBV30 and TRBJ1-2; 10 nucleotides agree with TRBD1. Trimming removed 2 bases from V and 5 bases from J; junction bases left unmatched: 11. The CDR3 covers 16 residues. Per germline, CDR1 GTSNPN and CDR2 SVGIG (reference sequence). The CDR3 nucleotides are TGTGCCTGGAGTTTCTCTCCGGGACAGGGGTTGTATGGCTACACCTTC. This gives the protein CAWSFSPGQGLYGYTF.

This CDR3 is CASSPISGVETQYF. For the CDR3, the DNA is TGCGCCAGCAGCCCCATAAGTGGGGTAGAGACCCAGTACTTC. The chain carries TRBV5-1 and TRBJ2-5; no clear D. From germline, CDR1 is SGHRS and CDR2 YFSETQ. V was clipped by 4 bases and J by 4 bases, with 14 bases between them. The CDR3 is 14 amino acids.

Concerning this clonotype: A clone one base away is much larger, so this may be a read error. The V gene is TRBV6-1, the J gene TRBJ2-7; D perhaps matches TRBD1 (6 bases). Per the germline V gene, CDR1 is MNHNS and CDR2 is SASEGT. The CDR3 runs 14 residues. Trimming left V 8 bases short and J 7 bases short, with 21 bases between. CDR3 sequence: CASDALGGVNEQYF. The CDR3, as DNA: TGTGCCAGCGATGCCTTAGGGGGTGTCAATGAGCAGTACTTC.

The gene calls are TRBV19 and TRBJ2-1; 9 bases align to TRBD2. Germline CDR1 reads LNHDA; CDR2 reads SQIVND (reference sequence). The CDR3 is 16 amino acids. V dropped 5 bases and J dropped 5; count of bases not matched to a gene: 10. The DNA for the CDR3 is TGTGCCAGTAGTTTTAGCGGGGGAGCGTATAACAATGAGCAGTTCTTC. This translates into CASSFSGGAYNNEQFF.

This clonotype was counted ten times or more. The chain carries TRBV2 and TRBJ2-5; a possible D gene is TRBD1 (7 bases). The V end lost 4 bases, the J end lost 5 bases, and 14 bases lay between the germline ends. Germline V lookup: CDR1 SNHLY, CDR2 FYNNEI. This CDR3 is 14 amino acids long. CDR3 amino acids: CASSGQGGMETQYF. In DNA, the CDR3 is TGTGCCAGCAGTGGACAGGGCGGGATGGAGACCCAGTACTTC.

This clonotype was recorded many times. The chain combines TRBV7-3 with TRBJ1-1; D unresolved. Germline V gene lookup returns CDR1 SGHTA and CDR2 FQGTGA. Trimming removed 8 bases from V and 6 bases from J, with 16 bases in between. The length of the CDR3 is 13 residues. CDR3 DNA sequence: TGTGCCAGCTCAGTCGGTAACGTGGCTGAAGCTTTCTTT. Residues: CASSVGNVAEAFF.

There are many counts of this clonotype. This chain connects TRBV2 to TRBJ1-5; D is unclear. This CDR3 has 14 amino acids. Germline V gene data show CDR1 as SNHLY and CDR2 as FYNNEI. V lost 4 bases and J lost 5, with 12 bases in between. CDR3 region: CASSGPLPHQPQHF. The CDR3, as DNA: TGTGCCAGCAGTGGGCCTTTACCCCATCAGCCCCAGCATTTT.

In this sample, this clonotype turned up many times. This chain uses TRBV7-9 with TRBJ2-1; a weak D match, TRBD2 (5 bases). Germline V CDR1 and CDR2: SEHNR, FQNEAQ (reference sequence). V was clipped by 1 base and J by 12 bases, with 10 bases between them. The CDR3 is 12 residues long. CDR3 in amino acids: CASSLVWERQFF. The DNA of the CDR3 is TGTGCCAGCAGCTTAGTCTGGGAGAGGCAGTTCTTC.

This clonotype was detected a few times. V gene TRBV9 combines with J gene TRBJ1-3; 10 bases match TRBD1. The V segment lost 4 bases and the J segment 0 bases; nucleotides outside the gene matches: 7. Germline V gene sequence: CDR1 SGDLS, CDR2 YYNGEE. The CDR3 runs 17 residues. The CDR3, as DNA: TGTGCCAGCAGCTTTGGATGGACAGGGGGCTCTGGAAACACCATATATTTT. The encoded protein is CASSFGWTGGSGNTIYF.

CDR3 sequence: CASRIQENTEAFF. For the CDR3, the DNA is TGCGCCAGCAGGATACAGGAGAACACTGAAGCTTTCTTT. The V call is TRBV5-1, the J call TRBJ1-1; possibly TRBD1 for D (5 bases). V was clipped by 5 bases and J by 1 base, with 9 bases between them. Germline V gives CDR1 SGHRS, CDR2 YFSETQ. This CDR3 contains 13 residues.

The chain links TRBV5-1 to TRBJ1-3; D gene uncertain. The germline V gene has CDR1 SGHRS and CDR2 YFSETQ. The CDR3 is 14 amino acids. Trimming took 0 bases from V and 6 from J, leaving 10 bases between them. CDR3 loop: CASSLGPGENTIYF. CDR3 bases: TGCGCCAGCAGCTTGGGGCCTGGGGAAAACACCATATATTTT.

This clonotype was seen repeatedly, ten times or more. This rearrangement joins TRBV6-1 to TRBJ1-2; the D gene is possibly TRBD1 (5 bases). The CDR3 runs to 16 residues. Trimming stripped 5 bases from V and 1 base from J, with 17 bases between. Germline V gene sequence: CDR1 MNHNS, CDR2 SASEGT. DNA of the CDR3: TGTGCCAGCAGTTCCTATCCGACAGATGTTAACTATGGCTACACCTTC. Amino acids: CASSSYPTDVNYGYTF.

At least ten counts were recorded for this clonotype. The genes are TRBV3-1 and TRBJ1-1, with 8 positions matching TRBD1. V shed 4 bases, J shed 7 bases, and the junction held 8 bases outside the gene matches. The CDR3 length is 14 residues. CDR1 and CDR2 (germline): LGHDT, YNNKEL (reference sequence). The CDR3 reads CASSPRGGTGEAFF. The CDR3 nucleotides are TGTGCCAGCAGCCCCCGAGGGGGGACAGGTGAAGCTTTCTTT. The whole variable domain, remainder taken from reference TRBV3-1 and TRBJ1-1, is DTAVSQTPKYLVTQMGNDKSIKCEQNLGHDTMYWYKQDSKKFLKIMFSYNNKELIINETVPNRFSPKSPDKAHLNLHINSLELGDSAVYFCASSPRGGTGEAFFGQGTRLTVV.

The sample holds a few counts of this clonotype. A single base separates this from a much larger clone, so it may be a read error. The CDR3 region has the DNA TGTGCCAGCAGTTTAAGGCGATCAGGGGGCGATCGTGAAAAACTGTTTTTT. Protein sequence: CASSLRRSGGDREKLFF. The gene calls are TRBV28 and TRBJ1-4; 8 bases line up with TRBD1. Unmatched junction bases numbered 12, after V lost 2 bases and J lost 7 bases. The CDR3 length is 17 residues. In germline, CDR1 is MDHEN, CDR2 SYDVKM. The whole variable domain, filled in from reference TRBV28 and TRBJ1-4, reads DVKVTQSSRYLVKRTGEKVFLECVQDMDHENMFWYRQDPGLGLRLIYFSYDVKMKEKGDIPEGYSVSREKKERFSLILESASTNQTSMYLCASSLRRSGGDREKLFFGSGTQLSVL.

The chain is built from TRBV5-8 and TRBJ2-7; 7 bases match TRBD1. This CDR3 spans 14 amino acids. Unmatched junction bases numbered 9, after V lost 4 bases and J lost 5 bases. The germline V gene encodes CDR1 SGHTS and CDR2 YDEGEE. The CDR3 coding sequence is TGTGCCAGCAGCACATCAGGGGGTAGTGACGAGCAGTACTTC. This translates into CASSTSGGSDEQYF.

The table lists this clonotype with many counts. The CDR3, as DNA: TGCAGTGCTCGACGACAGGGGATGGGCACTGAAGCTTTCTTT. Its translation: CSARRQGMGTEAFF. The J gene is TRBJ1-1, the V gene TRBV20-1; 8 nucleotides align to TRBD1. V lost 5 bases and J lost 4; bases outside the gene matches: 9. Germline V lookup: CDR1 DFQATT, CDR2 SNEGSKA (reference sequence). The CDR3 loop spans 14 amino acids.

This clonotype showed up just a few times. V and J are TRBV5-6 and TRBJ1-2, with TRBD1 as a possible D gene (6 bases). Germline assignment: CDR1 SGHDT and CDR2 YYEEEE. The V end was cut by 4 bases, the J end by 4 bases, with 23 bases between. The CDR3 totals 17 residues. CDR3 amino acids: CASSRSLLGQPTYGYTF. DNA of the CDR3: TGTGCCAGCAGCCGCTCCCTCTTAGGACAGCCCACCTATGGCTACACCTTC.

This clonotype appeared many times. For the CDR3, the DNA is TGCAGTGCTAGAAGAGTTGGCACAGATACGCAGTATTTT. This translates into CSARRVGTDTQYF. V is TRBV20-1 and J is TRBJ2-3; D call uncertain. V gave up 2 bases and J gave up 1 base, with 7 bases separating them. Germline V lookup: CDR1 DFQATT, CDR2 SNEGSKA (reference sequence). The CDR3 loop spans 13 amino acids.

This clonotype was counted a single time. The CDR3, as DNA: TGTGCCAGCAGCTTGGACTTCAGCGCCTACGAGCAGTACTTC. This sequence encodes CASSLDFSAYEQYF. The chain joins TRBV5-6 to TRBJ2-7; D not resolved. V shed 0 bases and J shed 2 bases, with 9 bases lying between them. CDR1 is SGHDT, CDR2 YYEEEE, per germline. The CDR3 is 14 residues long.

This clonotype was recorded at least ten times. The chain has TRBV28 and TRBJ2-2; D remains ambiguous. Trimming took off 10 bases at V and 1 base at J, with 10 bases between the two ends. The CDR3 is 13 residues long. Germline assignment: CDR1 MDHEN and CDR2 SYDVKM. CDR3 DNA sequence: TGTGCCACCGTATCTCGGAACACCGGGGAGCTGTTTTTT. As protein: CATVSRNTGELFF.

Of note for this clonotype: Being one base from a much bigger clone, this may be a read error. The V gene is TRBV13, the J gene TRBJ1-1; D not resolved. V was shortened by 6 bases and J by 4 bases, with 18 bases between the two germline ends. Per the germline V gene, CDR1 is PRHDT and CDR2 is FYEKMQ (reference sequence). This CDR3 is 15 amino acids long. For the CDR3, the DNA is TGTGCCAGCAGTACCCACAGCCCGGGGAGCACTGAAGCTTTCTTT. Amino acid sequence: CASSTHSPGSTEAFF.

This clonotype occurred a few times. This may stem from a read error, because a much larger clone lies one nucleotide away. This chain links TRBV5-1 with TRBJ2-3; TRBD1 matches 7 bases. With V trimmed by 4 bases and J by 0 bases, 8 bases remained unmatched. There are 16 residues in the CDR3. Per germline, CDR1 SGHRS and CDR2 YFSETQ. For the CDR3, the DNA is TGCGCCAGCAGCCTTGGGACAGTTGCTAGCACAGATACGCAGTATTTT. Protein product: CASSLGTVASTDTQYF.

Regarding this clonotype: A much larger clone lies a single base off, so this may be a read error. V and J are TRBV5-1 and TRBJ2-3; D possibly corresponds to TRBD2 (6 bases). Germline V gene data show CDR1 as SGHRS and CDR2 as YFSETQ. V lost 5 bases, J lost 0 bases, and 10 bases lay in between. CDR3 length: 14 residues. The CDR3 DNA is TGCGCCAGCAGGAAAACTAGCAGCACAGATACGCAGTATTTT. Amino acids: CASRKTSSTDTQYF.

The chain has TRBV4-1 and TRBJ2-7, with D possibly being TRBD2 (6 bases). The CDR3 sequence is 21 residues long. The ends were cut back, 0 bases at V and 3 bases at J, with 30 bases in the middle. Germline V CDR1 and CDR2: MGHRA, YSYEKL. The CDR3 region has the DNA TGCGCCAGCAGCCAAGATAAACGCGGGACCGGCAGACGACCACCGGTCTACGAGCAGTACTTC. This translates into CASSQDKRGTGRRPPVYEQYF.

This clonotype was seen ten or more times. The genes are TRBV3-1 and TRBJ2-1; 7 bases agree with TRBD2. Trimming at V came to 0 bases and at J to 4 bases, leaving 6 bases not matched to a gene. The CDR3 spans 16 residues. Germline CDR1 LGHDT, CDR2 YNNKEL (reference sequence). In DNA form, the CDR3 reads TGTGCCAGCAGCCAAGATCGGGGGGATACGTACAATGAGCAGTTCTTC. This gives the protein CASSQDRGDTYNEQFF.

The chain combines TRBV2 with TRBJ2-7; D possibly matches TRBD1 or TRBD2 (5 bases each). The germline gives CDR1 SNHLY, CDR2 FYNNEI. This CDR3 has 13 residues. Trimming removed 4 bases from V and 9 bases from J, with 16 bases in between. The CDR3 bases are TGTGCCAGCAGTGGGGACCGATACATGGGGCAGTACTTC. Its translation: CASSGDRYMGQYF.

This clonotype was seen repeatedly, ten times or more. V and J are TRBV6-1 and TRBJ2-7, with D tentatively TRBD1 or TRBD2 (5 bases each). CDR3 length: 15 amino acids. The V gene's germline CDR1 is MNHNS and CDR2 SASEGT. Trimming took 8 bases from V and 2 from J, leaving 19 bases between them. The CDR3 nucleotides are TGTGCCAGCGGGGTTCCAAGAGGGGACCCCTACGAGCAGTACTTC. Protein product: CASGVPRGDPYEQYF.

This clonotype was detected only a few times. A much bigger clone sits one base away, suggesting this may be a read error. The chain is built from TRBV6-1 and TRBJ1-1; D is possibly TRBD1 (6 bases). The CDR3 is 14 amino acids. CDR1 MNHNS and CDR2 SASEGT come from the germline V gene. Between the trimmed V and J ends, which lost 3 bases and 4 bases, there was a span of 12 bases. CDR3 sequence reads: CASSELGGSTEAFF. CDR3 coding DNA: TGTGCCAGCAGTGAGTTAGGGGGGAGCACTGAAGCTTTCTTT.

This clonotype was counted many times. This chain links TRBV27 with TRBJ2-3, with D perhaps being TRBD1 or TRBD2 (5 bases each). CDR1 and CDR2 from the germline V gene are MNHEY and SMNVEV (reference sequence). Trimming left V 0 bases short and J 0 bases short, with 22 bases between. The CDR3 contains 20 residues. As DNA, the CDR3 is TGTGCCAGCAGTTTATCTGGCTACCACCGGGTGGGGGTGAGCACAGATACGCAGTATTTT. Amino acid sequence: CASSLSGYHRVGVSTDTQYF.

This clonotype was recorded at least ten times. The CDR3 nucleotides are TGTGCCAGCAGTTTCCTACCGGGGGGGACAGATACGCAGTATTTT. Protein sequence: CASSFLPGGTDTQYF. J is TRBJ2-3 and V is TRBV12-3 or TRBV12-4; 8 nucleotides align to TRBD2. V shed 3 bases, J shed 3 bases, and the junction held 5 bases outside the gene matches. CDR3 length: 15 residues.

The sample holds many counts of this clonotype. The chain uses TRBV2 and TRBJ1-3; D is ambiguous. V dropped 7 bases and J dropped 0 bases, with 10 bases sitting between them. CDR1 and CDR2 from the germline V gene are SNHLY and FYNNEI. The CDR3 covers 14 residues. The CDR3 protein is CASTPRVSGNTIYF. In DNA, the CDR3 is TGTGCCAGCACTCCGAGGGTCTCTGGAAACACCATATATTTT. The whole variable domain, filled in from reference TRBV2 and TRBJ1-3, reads EPEVTQTPSHQVTQMGQEVILRCVPISNHLYFYWYRQILGQKVEFLVSFYNNEISEKSEIFDDQFSVERPDGSNFTLKIRSTKLEDSAMYFCASTPRVSGNTIYFGEGSWLTVV.